This T cell receptor (beta chain) was identified during a study of shared T cell receptors in the human thymus. Germline V CDR1 and CDR2: MNHEY, SMNVEV (reference sequence). This CDR3 is 17 amino acids long. Using immunoSEQ multiplex PCR, the repertoire was profiled, and TCRdb retains in-frame clones only, with some absent. The sample lists hundreds of thousands of clones; roughly 90% were seen once. About this clone: One end of the junction fails to match germline, which may point to a read error.

This sample was shared with a second study, whose subject was human thymus T cells. That report adds: Obtained as resections during corrective heart surgery, the thymus tissue was then studied. Highly overlapping thymic repertoires among unrelated individuals were reported in related research.

Material: thymocytes. V usage is TRBV27 and J usage is TRBJ1-2, with TRBD1 identical over 7 bases. This TCR was recovered from a boy younger than two with a congenital heart defect. CDR3 sequence: CASSLSGPTGKIHGHTF. Here the CDR3 DNA reads TGTGCCAGCAGTCTTTCCGGGCCGACAGGGAAGATCCATGGCCACACCTTC.